What follows describes a single T cell receptor beta chain. What it recognizes is unknown. This sample is drawn from a study of early stage breast cancer tumors. V lost 6 bases and J 4 bases, leaving 9 bases between the germline ends. The CDR3 runs to 12 residues. Germline loops: CDR1 MNHEY, CDR2 SVGAGI. Overall study results and limits: Chain pairing and CD4, CD8 or FOXP3 expression were not captured.

TCRdb's table, derived via immunoSEQ multiplex PCR, lists solely in-frame clones and lacks some. The sample shows 40,000 to 60,000 clones, 75% to 85% of them seen only once. This receptor was obtained from a person aged 45 to 59 with breast cancer. The V call is TRBV6-5, the J call TRBJ2-5; D call uncertain. The sample comprised blood. This CDR3 is CASSQTRETQYF. The CDR3 nucleotides are TGTGCCAGCAGCCAAACCCGAGAGACCCAGTACTTC.